This T cell receptor beta chain was documented in a study of patients and donors after allogeneic stem cell transplantation. TCRdb re-called the RT-PCR reads through MiXCR, storing one row per CDR3 protein. The table records roughly 880,000 distinct CDR3 sequences, roughly 18% of them present only once. Between the trimmed V and J ends, which lost 3 bases and 10 bases, there was a span of 7 bases. The CDR3 totals 11 residues. Germline CDR1 LGHDT, CDR2 YNNKEL (reference sequence). The chain carries TRBV3-1 and TRBJ2-1; D unclear. This clonotype was sampled from a human donor who was either an allogeneic HSCT recipient or a stem cell or donor lymphocyte infusion donor (not recorded which). It is not recorded whose cells these are; they may come from a transplant donor. What was sequenced was blood, either unsorted or a sorted T cell fraction (not recorded which). The CDR3 sequence is CASSHRMEQFF. In DNA form, the CDR3 reads TGTGCCAGCAGCCACCGGATGGAGCAGTTCTTC.